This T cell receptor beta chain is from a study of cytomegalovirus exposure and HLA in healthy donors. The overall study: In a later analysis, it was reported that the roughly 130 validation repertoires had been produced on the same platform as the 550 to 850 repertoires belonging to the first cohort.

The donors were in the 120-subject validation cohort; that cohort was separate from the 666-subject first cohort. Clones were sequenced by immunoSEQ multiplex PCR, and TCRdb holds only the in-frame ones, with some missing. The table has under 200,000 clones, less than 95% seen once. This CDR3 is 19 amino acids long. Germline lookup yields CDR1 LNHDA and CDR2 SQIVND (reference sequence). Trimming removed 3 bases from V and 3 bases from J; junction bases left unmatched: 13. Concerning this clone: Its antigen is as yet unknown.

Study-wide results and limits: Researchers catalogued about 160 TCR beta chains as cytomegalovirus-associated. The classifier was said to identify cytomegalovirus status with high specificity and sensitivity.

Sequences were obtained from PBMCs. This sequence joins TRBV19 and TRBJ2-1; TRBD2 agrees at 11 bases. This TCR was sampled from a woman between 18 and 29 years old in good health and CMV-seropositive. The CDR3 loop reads CASSIIALLAGEHYNEQFF. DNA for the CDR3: TGTGCCAGTAGTATCATAGCACTACTAGCGGGGGAACACTACAATGAGCAGTTCTTC.